The 13 T cell receptor beta chains listed next were all sequenced from one sample in a study of blood T cell repertoires in COVID-19. This table comes from immunoSEQ multiplex PCR, and its TCRdb copy is limited to in-frame clones, with some not included. This sample has some 180,000 clones, with roughly 90% found just once. Sequenced material: peripheral blood. The receptors were sampled from a man in his fifties or sixties with acute or convalescent COVID-19.

Concerning this clone itself: Other nucleotide sequences in the sample specify the same CDR3. The rearrangement links TRBV28 to TRBJ1-1; tentatively, D is TRBD1 (5 bases). Trimming removed 3 bases from V and 5 bases from J, with 7 bases in between. The CDR3 covers 12 residues. Germline-derived CDR1 and CDR2 are MDHEN and SYDVKM. CDR3: CASSLRGTEAFF. The CDR3, as DNA: TGTGCCAGCAGTTTGCGGGGGACTGAAGCTTTCTTT.

This chain joins TRBV2 and TRBJ2-7; 11 bases match TRBD1. The CDR3 loop spans 16 amino acids. V dropped 6 bases and J dropped 0; count of bases not matched to a gene: 7. Germline V gene lookup returns CDR1 SNHLY and CDR2 FYNNEI. The DNA for the CDR3 is TGTGCCAGCAGCCCACCGGGGACAGGGGGCTCCTACGAGCAGTACTTC. Amino acid sequence: CASSPPGTGGSYEQYF.

The chain joins TRBV19 to TRBJ1-2, with TRBD1 matching over 9 bases. This CDR3 comprises 14 residues. J lost 3 bases, V lost 7 bases, and 6 bases had no gene match. Germline assignment: CDR1 LNHDA and CDR2 SQIVND (reference sequence). The CDR3 DNA is TGTGCCAGTATACCCGGACAGGGGCACTATGGCTACACCTTC. Its protein product is CASIPGQGHYGYTF.

This sequence joins TRBV6-6 and TRBJ1-6, with D unclear. Germline V gives CDR1 MNHNY, CDR2 SVGAGI (reference sequence). With 0 bases removed from V and 10 bases from J, the gap between germline ends came to 7 bases. This CDR3 region has 13 residues. The CDR3 DNA reads as TGTGCCAGCAGTTACTCGGGCGAATCACCCCTCCACTTT. Translated, it gives CASSYSGESPLHF.

The chain is built from TRBV3-1 (or the pseudogene TRBV3-2) and TRBJ2-2; 7 positions agree with TRBD2. The CDR3 sequence is 16 residues long. Germline loops: CDR1 LGHDT, CDR2 YNNKEL (reference sequence). V trimming: 2 bases; J trimming: 4 bases; junction bases outside the gene matches: 7. The DNA for the CDR3 is TGTGCCAGCAGCCAATTAGCGGGCGCGGGCACCGGGGAGCTGTTTTTT. It specifies CASSQLAGAGTGELFF.

The chain recombines TRBV27 with TRBJ2-2, with a tentative D call TRBD1 (5 bases). The CDR3 spans 14 residues. The germline V and J ends were trimmed by 8 bases and 1 base, with 11 bases remaining between them. The germline CDR1 and CDR2 sequences are MNHEY and SMNVEV (reference sequence). CDR3 residues: CASGATWNTGELFF. Written as DNA, the CDR3 is TGTGCCAGCGGGGCCACCTGGAACACCGGGGAGCTGTTTTTT.

The V call is TRBV5-1, the J call TRBJ2-1, with 8 nucleotides matching TRBD2. Trimming removed 2 bases from V and 5 bases from J; junction bases left unmatched: 12. Per germline, CDR1 SGHRS and CDR2 YFSETQ. The CDR3 has 17 amino acids. The CDR3 protein is CASSFTSGAGGNNEQFF. In DNA form, the CDR3 reads TGCGCCAGCAGCTTCACATCGGGGGCGGGAGGTAACAATGAGCAGTTCTTC. Filled out from reference TRBV5-1 and TRBJ2-1, the complete variable domain reads KAGVTQTPRYLIKTRGQQVTLSCSPISGHRSVSWYQQTPGQGLQFLFEYFSETQRNKGNFPGRFSGRQFSNSRSEMNVSTLELGDSALYLCASSFTSGAGGNNEQFFGPGTRLTVL.

The V call is TRBV6-2 or TRBV6-3, the J call TRBJ2-7, with 12 bases aligning to TRBD2. The CDR3 has 15 residues. Unmatched junction bases numbered 8, after V lost 4 bases and J lost 7 bases. CDR1 and CDR2 (germline): MNHEY, SVGEGT. The CDR3 region has the DNA TGTGCCAGCAGTTCCTCACGGACTAGCGGGGTAGAGCAGTACGTC. Translated, it gives CASSSSRTSGVEQYV.

The V and J genes are TRBV11-3 and TRBJ2-2; weak D call: TRBD2 (6 bases). The CDR3 length is 16 residues. V lost 5 bases to trimming and J lost 1 base, with 14 bases between them. Germline CDR1 and CDR2: SGHNT and YENEEA. The CDR3 sequence is CASSPNRGGNTGELFF. CDR3 sequence (DNA): TGTGCCAGCAGCCCCAACCGGGGAGGGAACACCGGGGAGCTGTTTTTT.

The V and J genes are TRBV3-1 (or the pseudogene TRBV3-2) and TRBJ2-1, with D possibly matching TRBD2 (5 bases). Trimming pared 4 bases from V and 12 bases from J, leaving 13 bases between. Germline loops: CDR1 LGHDT, CDR2 YNNKEL (reference sequence). This CDR3 has 12 amino acids. Written as DNA, the CDR3 is TGTGCCAGCAGCCCCTCGGGATTGGGGCAGTTCTTC. Translation: CASSPSGLGQFF.

This chain's CDR3 is CASSKDINQPQHF. The DNA of the CDR3 is TGTGCCAGCAGTAAGGACATTAATCAGCCCCAGCATTTT. V is TRBV12-3 or TRBV12-4 and J is TRBJ1-5; D possibly corresponds to TRBD1 (5 bases). V lost 5 bases, J lost 4 bases, and 9 bases lay in between. The CDR3 covers 13 residues.

This chain joins TRBV10-3 and TRBJ2-3; 11 nucleotides align to TRBD1. With 9 bases clipped from V and 1 base from J, the junction kept 9 bases outside the gene matches. The CDR3 is made up of 16 amino acids. Germline V gene data show CDR1 as ENHRY and CDR2 as SYGVKD. The CDR3 DNA is TGTGCCATATCCTCCGGGACAGGGGGAGGCACAGATACGCAGTATTTT. Its protein is CAISSGTGGGTDTQYF.

The chain recombines TRBV19 with TRBJ1-5; D gene unclear. This CDR3 comprises 13 residues. Germline assignment: CDR1 LNHDA and CDR2 SQIVND (reference sequence). V dropped 5 bases and J dropped 4 bases, with 9 bases sitting between them. CDR3: CASSSPQNQPQHF. The CDR3 DNA is TGTGCCAGTAGTTCGCCACAGAATCAGCCCCAGCATTTT.